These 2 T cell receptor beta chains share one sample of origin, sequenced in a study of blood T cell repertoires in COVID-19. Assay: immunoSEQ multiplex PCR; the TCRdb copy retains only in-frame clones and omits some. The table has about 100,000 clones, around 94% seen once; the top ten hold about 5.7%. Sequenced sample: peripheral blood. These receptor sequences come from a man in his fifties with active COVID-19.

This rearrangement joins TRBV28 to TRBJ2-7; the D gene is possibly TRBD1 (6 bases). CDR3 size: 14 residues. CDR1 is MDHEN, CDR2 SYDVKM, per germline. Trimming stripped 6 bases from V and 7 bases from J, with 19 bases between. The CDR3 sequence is CASRLATGMKEQYF. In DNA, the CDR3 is TGTGCCAGCAGACTCGCGACAGGCATGAAGGAGCAGTACTTC.

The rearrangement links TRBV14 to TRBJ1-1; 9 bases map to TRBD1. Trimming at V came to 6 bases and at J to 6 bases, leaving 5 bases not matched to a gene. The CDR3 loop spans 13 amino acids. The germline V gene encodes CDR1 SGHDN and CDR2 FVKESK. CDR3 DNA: TGTGCCAGCAGTCGGACAGGGGTCTCTGAAGCTTTCTTT. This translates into CASSRTGVSEAFF.